This is a list of T cell receptor beta chains from one sample in a study of T cell changes during pregnancy in multiple sclerosis. Assay used: immunoSEQ multiplex PCR; TCRdb lists only in-frame clones, some missing. In the table there are roughly 40,000 clones, 70% to 90% of which are singletons. Sequences were derived from CD8+ T cells from peripheral blood mononuclear cells, sampled in the first trimester of pregnancy. These receptors all come from a female donor with multiple sclerosis, enrolled in a pregnancy study. CDR3s leave out the opening cysteine and the closing phenylalanine or tryptophan.

V: TRBV6-5
CDR3: ASSNGQGASYEQY

V: TRBV2
CDR3: ASTEGTGGKNAYEQY

V: TRBV4-3
CDR3: ASSQVDRDSSYEQY

V: TRBV4-3
CDR3: ASSREGTTDTQY

V: TRBV29-1
CDR3: SVGGLAGDEYQETQY

V: TRBV7-9
CDR3: ASLSAGGRETQY

V: TRBV14
CDR3: ASSHPGTSHEQY

V: TRBV2
CDR3: ASRRTGGVDYGYT

V: TRBV4-1
CDR3: ASSQSPGGSYEQY

V: TRBV18
CDR3: ASSPDIYSNQPQH

V: TRBV6-1
CDR3: ASSEAHRGYYGYT

V: TRBV6-4
CDR3: ASWGRVYGYT

V: TRBV6-1
CDR3: ASSESISGGASDTQY

V: TRBV2
CDR3: ASSPSSSSYEQY

V: TRBV6-1
CDR3: ASSEWGAGNTIY

V: TRBV5-1
CDR3: ASSKTIAGSTDTQY

V: TRBV9
CDR3: ASSVVPSSYNEQF

V: TRBV27
CDR3: ASSLRGQQF

V: TRBV27
CDR3: ASRPIGTANEKLF

V: TRBV11-2
CDR3: ASDRGGEGNSPLH